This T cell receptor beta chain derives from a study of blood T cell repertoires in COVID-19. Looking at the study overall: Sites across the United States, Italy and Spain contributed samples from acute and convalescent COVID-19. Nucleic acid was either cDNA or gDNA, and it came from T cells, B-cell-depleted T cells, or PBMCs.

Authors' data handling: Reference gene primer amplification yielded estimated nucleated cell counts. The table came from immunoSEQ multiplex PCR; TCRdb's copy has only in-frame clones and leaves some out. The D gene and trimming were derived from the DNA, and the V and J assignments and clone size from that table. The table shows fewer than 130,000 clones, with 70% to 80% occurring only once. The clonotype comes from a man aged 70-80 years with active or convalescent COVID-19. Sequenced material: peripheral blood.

The CDR3 DNA follows: TGTGCCAGTAGTGGCCGGGGAGAGACCCAGTACTTC. This sequence encodes CASSGRGETQYF. The J gene is TRBJ2-5, the V gene TRBV19, with D possibly being TRBD2 (5 bases). CDR1 and CDR2 (germline): LNHDA, SQIVND (reference sequence). The V gene lost 5 bases and the J gene lost 4 bases, with 8 bases spanning the gap. The CDR3 extends over 12 amino acids.